Listed here are 21 T cell receptor beta chains from one sample, sequenced in a study of T cell responses to AZD1222 COVID-19 vaccine. Sequencing was performed with immunoSEQ multiplex PCR; in TCRdb, only in-frame clones are kept and a portion is missing. Altogether approximately 130,000 clones are present, 85% to 90% being singletons, with the ten largest covering 11%. Source: peripheral blood, taken on day 0 of MenACWY control vaccination. The source is an adult in good health.

The chain combines TRBV5-1 with TRBJ1-5, with D perhaps TRBD1 (5 bases). Trimming removed 0 bases from V and 3 bases from J, with 7 bases in between. This CDR3 has 14 amino acids. The germline V gene has CDR1 SGHRS and CDR2 YFSETQ. CDR3 nucleotides: TGCGCCAGCAGCTTGGGGGGGGACAATCAGCCCCAGCATTTT. Translating it yields CASSLGGDNQPQHF.

The chain is built from TRBV7-9 and TRBJ2-1; D not resolved. Germline CDR1 SEHNR, CDR2 FQNEAQ (reference sequence). The length of the CDR3 is 15 residues. The germline V and J ends were trimmed by 1 base and 0 bases, with 7 bases remaining between them. The DNA of the CDR3 is TGTGCCAGCAGCTTAGACTACAGCTCCTACAATGAGCAGTTCTTC. This codes for CASSLDYSSYNEQFF.

The CDR3 reads CASLGTDTEAFF. The DNA for the CDR3 is TGCGCCAGCCTTGGGACGGACACTGAAGCTTTCTTT. This chain uses TRBV10-1 with TRBJ1-1, with a tentative D call TRBD1 (5 bases). CDR1 is WNHNN and CDR2 is SYGVQD in the germline V gene (reference sequence). This CDR3 comprises 12 residues. V was trimmed by 8 bases and J by 3 bases, leaving 10 bases between them.

V usage is TRBV7-2 and J usage is TRBJ2-2; 11 positions match TRBD2. The junction had 4 bases not matched to a gene; V was cut back by 11 bases and J by 5 bases. In germline, CDR1 is SGHTA, CDR2 FQGNSA. The CDR3 contains 13 residues. For the CDR3, the DNA is TGTGCCGGAGCTAGCGGGAGGACCGGGGAGCTGTTTTTT. Protein: CAGASGRTGELFF.

This clone occurred many times. The CDR3 sequence: CASSLAAGGDRTFF. The CDR3 nucleotides are TGTGCCAGCAGCTTAGCGGCGGGGGGCGATCGAACTTTCTTT. This rearrangement joins TRBV7-9 to TRBJ1-1, with D possibly TRBD1 on 6 matching bases. CDR3 length: 14 residues. Trimming took off 0 bases at V and 12 bases at J, with 17 bases between the two ends. CDR1 is SEHNR and CDR2 is FQNEAQ in the germline V gene (reference sequence). Looking up the rest from reference TRBV7-9 and TRBJ1-1 gives the full variable domain: DTGVSQNPRHKITKRGQNVTFRCDPISEHNRLYWYRQTLGQGPEFLTYFQNEAQLEKSRLLSDRFSAERPKGSFSTLEIQRTEQGDSAMYLCASSLAAGGDRTFFGQGTRLTVV.

The V and J genes are TRBV7-2 and TRBJ1-1, with a weak D call TRBD1 (5 bases). CDR3 length: 15 residues. Between the trimmed V and J ends, which lost 0 bases and 0 bases, there was a span of 8 bases. Germline V gene sequence: CDR1 SGHTA, CDR2 FQGNSA. This CDR3 reads CASSLAGGVNTEAFF. The CDR3 coding sequence is TGTGCCAGCAGCTTAGCTGGGGGGGTGAACACTGAAGCTTTCTTT.

The rearrangement joins TRBV11-3 to TRBJ2-6, with D hard to call. The CDR3 is 12 residues long. Germline CDR1 SGHNT, CDR2 YENEEA. The V and J ends lost 8 bases and 0 bases respectively, with 2 bases between them. CDR3 in amino acids: CASYSGANVLTF. Here the CDR3 DNA reads TGTGCCAGCTACTCTGGGGCCAACGTCCTGACTTTC.

This chain connects TRBV6-1 to TRBJ1-5, with D perhaps TRBD1 (6 bases). This CDR3 is 16 amino acids long. The germline V gene encodes CDR1 MNHNS and CDR2 SASEGT. V was pared by 3 bases and J by 0 bases, with 12 bases between. The CDR3 spells CASSERGHYSNQPQHF. The CDR3 DNA reads as TGTGCCAGCAGTGAGAGGGGACACTATAGCAATCAGCCCCAGCATTTT.

This clone occurred once. The chain employs TRBV27 and TRBJ2-7; 7 nucleotides line up with TRBD1. CDR1 and CDR2 from the germline V gene are MNHEY and SMNVEV (reference sequence). The V gene end was trimmed by 3 bases and the J gene end by 2 bases; junction bases not matched to a gene: 4. This CDR3 comprises 14 residues. The CDR3 DNA reads TGTGCCAGCAGTTTGGGCAGGGGGACCTACGAGCAGTACTTC. Protein product: CASSLGRGTYEQYF.

The chain links TRBV7-2 to TRBJ2-1; the match to TRBD2 covers 8 bases. The ends lost 5 bases at V and 7 bases at J; junction bases unmatched: 1. Germline assignment: CDR1 SGHTA and CDR2 FQGNSA. CDR3 length: 12 amino acids. The CDR3 nucleotides are TGTGCCAGCAGCCCTAGCGGGAATGAGCAGTTCTTC. Encoded protein: CASSPSGNEQFF.

The chain has TRBV30 and TRBJ2-5; D unclear. Germline V CDR1 and CDR2: GTSNPN, SVGIG (reference sequence). Between the trimmed V and J ends, which lost 4 bases and 2 bases, there was a span of 14 bases. The CDR3 consists of 14 residues. The CDR3: CAWTPGSKQETQYF. The CDR3 nucleotides read TGTGCCTGGACCCCGGGTTCCAAGCAAGAGACCCAGTACTTC.

J is TRBJ1-1 and V is TRBV10-1; D is ambiguous. V was clipped by 5 bases and J by 0 bases, with 7 bases between them. Germline assignment: CDR1 WNHNN and CDR2 SYGVQD (reference sequence). The CDR3 runs 13 residues. DNA of the CDR3: TGCGCCAGCAGTTCAGGACTGAACACTGAAGCTTTCTTT. It encodes CASSSGLNTEAFF.

The rearrangement joins TRBV30 to TRBJ2-7, with D unresolved. Trimming left V 5 bases short and J 3 bases short, with 14 bases between. Per germline, CDR1 GTSNPN and CDR2 SVGIG (reference sequence). The CDR3 has 13 residues. The CDR3 nucleotides read TGTGCCTGGTCCAGGACGGTGTTCTACGAGCAGTACTTC. Translation: CAWSRTVFYEQYF.

This chain links TRBV27 with TRBJ1-1; 9 bases are shared with TRBD1. The CDR3 has 17 residues. Germline CDR1 is MNHEY and CDR2 is SMNVEV (reference sequence). V gave up 6 bases and J gave up 1 base; unmatched junction bases: 12. CDR3 DNA sequence: TGTGCCAGCAGCTTAACAGGGGGCTTCCGAGGGAACACTGAAGCTTTCTTT. Protein: CASSLTGGFRGNTEAFF.

The V call is TRBV28, the J call TRBJ1-4; D gene unclear. Trimming took off 8 bases at V and 4 bases at J, with 17 bases between the two ends. The CDR3 contains 15 residues. The germline CDR1 and CDR2 sequences are MDHEN and SYDVKM. CDR3: CASERRGSGNEKLFF. For the CDR3, the DNA is TGTGCCAGCGAGCGACGGGGATCGGGTAATGAAAAACTGTTTTTT.

The chain recombines TRBV6-5 with TRBJ1-5; TRBD1 matches 7 bases. The V gene's germline CDR1 is MNHEY and CDR2 SVGAGI. This CDR3 spans 14 amino acids. The CDR3 sequence is CASSRGQSNQPQHF. The DNA for the CDR3 is TGTGCGAGCTCTAGGGGGCAGAGCAATCAGCCCCAGCATTTT.

The chain combines TRBV11-2 with TRBJ2-1, with 13 nucleotides matching TRBD2. CDR3 length equals 17 residues. Germline values: CDR1 SGHAT, CDR2 FQNNGV. V gave up 1 base and J gave up 6 bases; unmatched junction bases: 6. In DNA, the CDR3 is TGTGCCAGCAGCTTAGTATTGGGACTAGCGGGATTCAATGAGCAGTTCTTC. Translation gives CASSLVLGLAGFNEQFF.

The rearrangement joins TRBV5-1 to TRBJ2-7; TRBD1 might be the D (5 bases). V was cut by 1 base and J by 2 bases, with 10 bases left in between. The CDR3 spans 14 residues. Germline CDR1 is SGHRS and CDR2 is YFSETQ. The CDR3 sequence is CASSLKLGPYEQYF. The CDR3 coding sequence is TGCGCCAGCAGCTTGAAGTTGGGGCCCTACGAGCAGTACTTC.

The chain uses TRBV27 and TRBJ2-4, with D uncertain. Germline V gene lookup returns CDR1 MNHEY and CDR2 SMNVEV (reference sequence). The V end lost 0 bases, the J end lost 0 bases, and 18 bases lay between the germline ends. This CDR3 region has 19 residues. The CDR3 is CASSLSWYGSPVAKNIQYF. The CDR3 region has the DNA TGTGCCAGCAGTTTATCATGGTATGGTTCACCCGTAGCCAAAAACATTCAGTACTTC.

This clone was observed a single time. This chain links TRBV12-3 or TRBV12-4 with TRBJ1-1; D gene uncertain. This CDR3 has 11 amino acids. V was pared by 3 bases and J by 3 bases, with 2 bases between. For the CDR3, the DNA is TGTGCCAGCAGTTTGGACACTGAAGCTTTCTTT. Encoded protein: CASSLDTEAFF.

The chain employs TRBV30 and TRBJ1-2; the match to TRBD1 covers 7 bases. V was clipped by 1 base and J by 4 bases; unmatched bases: 6. The CDR3 totals 14 residues. Germline CDR1 reads GTSNPN; CDR2 reads SVGIG (reference sequence). CDR3 DNA: TGTGCCTGGAGTGGGGACAGTTTACCCTATGGCTACACCTTC. This gives the protein CAWSGDSLPYGYTF.